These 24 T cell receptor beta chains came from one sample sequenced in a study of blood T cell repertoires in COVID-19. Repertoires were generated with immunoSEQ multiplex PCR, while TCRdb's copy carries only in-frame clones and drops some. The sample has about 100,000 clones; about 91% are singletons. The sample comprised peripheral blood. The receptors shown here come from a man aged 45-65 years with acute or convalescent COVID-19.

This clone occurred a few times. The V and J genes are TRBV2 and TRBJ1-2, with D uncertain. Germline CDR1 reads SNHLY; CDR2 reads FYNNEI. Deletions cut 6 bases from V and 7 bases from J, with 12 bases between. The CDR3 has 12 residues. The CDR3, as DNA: TGTGCCAGCAGGGTACTTGGGAGTGGCTACACCTTC. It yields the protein CASRVLGSGYTF.

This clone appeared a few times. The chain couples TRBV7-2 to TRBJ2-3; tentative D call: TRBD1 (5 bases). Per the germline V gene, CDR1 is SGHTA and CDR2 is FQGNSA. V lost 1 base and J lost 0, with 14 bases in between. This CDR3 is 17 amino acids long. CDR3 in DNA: TGTGCCAGCAGCTTAGGTCAGGACACCTTAAGCACAGATACGCAGTATTTT. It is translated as CASSLGQDTLSTDTQYF.

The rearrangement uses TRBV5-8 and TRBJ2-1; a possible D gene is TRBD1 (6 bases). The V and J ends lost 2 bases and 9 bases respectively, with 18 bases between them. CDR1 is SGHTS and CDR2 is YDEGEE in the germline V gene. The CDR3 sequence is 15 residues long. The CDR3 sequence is CASSLTGNRVGEQFF. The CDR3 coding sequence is TGTGCCAGCAGCTTAACAGGGAATCGGGTAGGTGAGCAGTTCTTC.

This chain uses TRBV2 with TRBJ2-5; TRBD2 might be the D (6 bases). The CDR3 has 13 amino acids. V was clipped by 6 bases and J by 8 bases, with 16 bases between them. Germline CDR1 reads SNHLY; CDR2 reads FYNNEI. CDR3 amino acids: CASRDGTGRTQYF. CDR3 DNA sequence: TGTGCCAGCAGGGACGGGACTGGCCGAACCCAGTACTTC. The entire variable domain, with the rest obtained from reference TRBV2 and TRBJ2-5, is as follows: EPEVTQTPSHQVTQMGQEVILRCVPISNHLYFYWYRQILGQKVEFLVSFYNNEISEKSEIFDDQFSVERPDGSNFTLKIRSTKLEDSAMYFCASRDGTGRTQYFGPGTRLLVL.

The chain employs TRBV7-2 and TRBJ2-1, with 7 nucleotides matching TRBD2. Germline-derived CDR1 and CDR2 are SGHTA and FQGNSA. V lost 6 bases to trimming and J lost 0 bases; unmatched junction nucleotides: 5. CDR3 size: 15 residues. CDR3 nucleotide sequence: TGTGCCAGCAGACCGCGGGGGAGCTCCTACAATGAGCAGTTCTTC. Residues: CASRPRGSSYNEQFF.

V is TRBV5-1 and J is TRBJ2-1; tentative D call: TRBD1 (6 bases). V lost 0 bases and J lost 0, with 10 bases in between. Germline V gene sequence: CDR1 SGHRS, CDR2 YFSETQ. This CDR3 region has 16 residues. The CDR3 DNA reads TGCGCCAGCAGCTTGGCCCAGGGGCACTCCTACAATGAGCAGTTCTTC. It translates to CASSLAQGHSYNEQFF.

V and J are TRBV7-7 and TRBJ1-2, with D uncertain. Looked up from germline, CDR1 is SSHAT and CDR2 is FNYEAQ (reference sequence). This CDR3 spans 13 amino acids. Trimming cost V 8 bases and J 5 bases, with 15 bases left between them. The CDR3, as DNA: TGTGCCAGCCGGCAGGAAGGTTTTTATGGCTACACCTTC. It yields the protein CASRQEGFYGYTF. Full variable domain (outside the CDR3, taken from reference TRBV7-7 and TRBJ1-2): GAGVSQSPRYKVTKRGQDVTLRCDPISSHATLYWYQQALGQGPEFLTYFNYEAQPDKSGLPSDRFSAERPEGSISTLTIQRTEQRDSAMYRCASRQEGFYGYTFGSGTRLTVV.

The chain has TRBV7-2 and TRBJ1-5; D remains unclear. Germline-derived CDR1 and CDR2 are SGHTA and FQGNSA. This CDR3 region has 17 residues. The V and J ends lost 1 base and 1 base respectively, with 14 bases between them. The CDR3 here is CASSLVGFSVSNQPQHF. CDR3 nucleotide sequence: TGTGCCAGCAGCTTAGTGGGCTTTTCAGTAAGCAATCAGCCCCAGCATTTT.

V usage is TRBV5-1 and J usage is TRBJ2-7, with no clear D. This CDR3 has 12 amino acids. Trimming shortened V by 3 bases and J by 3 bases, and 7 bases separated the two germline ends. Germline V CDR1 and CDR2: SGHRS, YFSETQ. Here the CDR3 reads CASSSQIYEQYF. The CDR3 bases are TGCGCCAGCAGCTCGCAGATCTACGAGCAGTACTTC.

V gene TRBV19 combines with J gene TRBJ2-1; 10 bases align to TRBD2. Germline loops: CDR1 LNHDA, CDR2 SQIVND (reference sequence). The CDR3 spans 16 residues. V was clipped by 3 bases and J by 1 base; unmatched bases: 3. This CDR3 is CASSMVLAGSYNEQFF. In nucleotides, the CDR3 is TGTGCCAGTAGTATGGTACTAGCGGGGTCCTACAATGAGCAGTTCTTC.

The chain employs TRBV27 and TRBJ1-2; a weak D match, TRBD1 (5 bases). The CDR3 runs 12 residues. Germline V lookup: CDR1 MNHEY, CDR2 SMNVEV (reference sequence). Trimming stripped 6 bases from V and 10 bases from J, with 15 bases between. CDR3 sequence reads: CASSFWGGVYTF. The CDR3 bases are TGTGCCAGCAGCTTCTGGGGGGGAGTCTACACCTTC.

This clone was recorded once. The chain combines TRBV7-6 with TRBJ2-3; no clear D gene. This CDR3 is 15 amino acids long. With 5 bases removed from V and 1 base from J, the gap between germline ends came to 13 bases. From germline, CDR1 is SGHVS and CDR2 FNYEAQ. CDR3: CASSLKTEGTDTQYF. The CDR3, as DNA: TGTGCCAGCAGCCTAAAGACCGAGGGCACAGATACGCAGTATTTT. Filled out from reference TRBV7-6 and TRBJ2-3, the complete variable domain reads GAGVSQSPRYKVTKRGQDVALRCDPISGHVSLYWYRQALGQGPEFLTYFNYEAQQDKSGLPNDRFSAERPEGSISTLTIQRTEQRDSAMYRCASSLKTEGTDTQYFGPGTRLTVL.

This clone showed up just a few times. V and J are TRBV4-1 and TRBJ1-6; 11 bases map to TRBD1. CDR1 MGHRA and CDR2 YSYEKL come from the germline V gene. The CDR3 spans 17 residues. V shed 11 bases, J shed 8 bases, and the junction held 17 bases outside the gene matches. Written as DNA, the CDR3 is TGCGCCGCAGGGGTAGGACAGGGGGCCCACGGGGATTCACCCCTCCACTTT. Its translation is CAAGVGQGAHGDSPLHF.

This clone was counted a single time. The CDR3 region has the DNA TGCGCCAGCAGCTTGGTAGGGGCGGGAAACACCATATATTTT. Translated, it gives CASSLVGAGNTIYF. The chain combines TRBV5-1 with TRBJ1-3; possibly TRBD1 for D (5 bases). The V end lost 0 bases, the J end lost 4 bases, and 8 bases lay between the germline ends. Germline-derived CDR1 and CDR2 are SGHRS and YFSETQ. This CDR3 comprises 14 residues.

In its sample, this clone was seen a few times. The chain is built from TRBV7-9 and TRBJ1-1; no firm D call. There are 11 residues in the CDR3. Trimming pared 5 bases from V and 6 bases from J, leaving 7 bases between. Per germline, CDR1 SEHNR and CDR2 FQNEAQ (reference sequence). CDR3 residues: CASSATPEAFF. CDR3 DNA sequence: TGTGCCAGCAGCGCGACACCTGAAGCTTTCTTT.

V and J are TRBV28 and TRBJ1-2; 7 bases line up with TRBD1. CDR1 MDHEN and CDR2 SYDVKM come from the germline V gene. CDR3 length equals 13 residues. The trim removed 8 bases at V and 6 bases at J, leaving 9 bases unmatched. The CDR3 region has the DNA TGTGCCAGCTTGGCCGGGACAGAGGATGGCTACACCTTC. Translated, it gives CASLAGTEDGYTF.

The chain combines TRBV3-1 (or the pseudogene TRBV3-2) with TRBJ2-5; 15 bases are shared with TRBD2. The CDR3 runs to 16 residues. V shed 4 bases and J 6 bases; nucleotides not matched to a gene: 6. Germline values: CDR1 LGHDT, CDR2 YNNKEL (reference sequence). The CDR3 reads CASSPRTSGGGKTQYF. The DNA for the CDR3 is TGTGCCAGCAGCCCCAGGACTAGCGGGGGGGGAAAGACCCAGTACTTC.

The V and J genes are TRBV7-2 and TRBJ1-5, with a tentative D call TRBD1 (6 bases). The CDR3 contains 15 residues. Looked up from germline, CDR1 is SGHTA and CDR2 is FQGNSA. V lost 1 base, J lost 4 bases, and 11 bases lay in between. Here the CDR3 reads CASSLGTATNQPQHF. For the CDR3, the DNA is TGTGCCAGCAGCTTAGGGACAGCTACGAATCAGCCCCAGCATTTT.

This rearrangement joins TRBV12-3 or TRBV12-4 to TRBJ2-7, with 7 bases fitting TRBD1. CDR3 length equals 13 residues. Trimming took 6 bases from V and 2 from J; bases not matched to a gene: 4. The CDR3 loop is CASSPGTAYEQYF. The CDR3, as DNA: TGTGCCAGCAGCCCGGGGACAGCCTACGAGCAGTACTTC.

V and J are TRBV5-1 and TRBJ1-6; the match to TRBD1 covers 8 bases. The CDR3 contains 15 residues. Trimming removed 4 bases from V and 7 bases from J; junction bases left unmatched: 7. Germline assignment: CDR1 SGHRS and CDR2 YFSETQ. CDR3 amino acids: CASSPIQGVNSPLHF. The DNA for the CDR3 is TGCGCCAGCAGCCCGATACAGGGGGTAAATTCACCCCTCCACTTT.

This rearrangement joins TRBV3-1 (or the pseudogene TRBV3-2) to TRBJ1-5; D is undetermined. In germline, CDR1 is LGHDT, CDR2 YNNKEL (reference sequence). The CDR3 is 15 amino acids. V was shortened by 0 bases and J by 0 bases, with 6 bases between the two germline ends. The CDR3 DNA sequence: TGTGCCAGCAGCCAAGATTACAGTAGCAATCAGCCCCAGCATTTT. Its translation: CASSQDYSSNQPQHF.

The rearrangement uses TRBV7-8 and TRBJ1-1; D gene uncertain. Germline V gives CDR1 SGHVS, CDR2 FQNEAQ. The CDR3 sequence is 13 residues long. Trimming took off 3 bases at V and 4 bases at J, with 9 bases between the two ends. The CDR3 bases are TGTGCCAGCAGCTTCCTCGAGGGCACTGAAGCTTTCTTT. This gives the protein CASSFLEGTEAFF.

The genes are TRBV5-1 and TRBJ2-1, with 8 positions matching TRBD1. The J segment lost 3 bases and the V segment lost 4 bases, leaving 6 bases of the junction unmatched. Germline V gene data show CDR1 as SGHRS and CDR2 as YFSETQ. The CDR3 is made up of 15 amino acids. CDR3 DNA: TGCGCCAGCAGCGATCAGGGGGCGAACTACAATGAGCAGTTCTTC. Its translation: CASSDQGANYNEQFF.

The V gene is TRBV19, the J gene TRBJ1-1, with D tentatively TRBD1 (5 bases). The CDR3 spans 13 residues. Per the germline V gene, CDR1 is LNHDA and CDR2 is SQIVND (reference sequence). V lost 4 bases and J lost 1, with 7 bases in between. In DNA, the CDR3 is TGTGCCAGTAGTAGACAGCAGAACACTGAAGCTTTCTTT. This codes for CASSRQQNTEAFF.